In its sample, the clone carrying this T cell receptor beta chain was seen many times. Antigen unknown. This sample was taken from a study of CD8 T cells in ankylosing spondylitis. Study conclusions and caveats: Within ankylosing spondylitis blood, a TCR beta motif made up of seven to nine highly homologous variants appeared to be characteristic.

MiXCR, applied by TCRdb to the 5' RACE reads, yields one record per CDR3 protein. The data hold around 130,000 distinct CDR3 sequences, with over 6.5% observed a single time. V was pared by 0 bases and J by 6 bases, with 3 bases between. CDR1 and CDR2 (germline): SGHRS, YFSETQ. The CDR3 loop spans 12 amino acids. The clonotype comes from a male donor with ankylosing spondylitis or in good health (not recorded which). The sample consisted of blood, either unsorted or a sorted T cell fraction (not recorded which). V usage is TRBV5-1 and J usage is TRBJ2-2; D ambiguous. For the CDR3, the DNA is TGCGCCAGCAGCTTGGAGGCCGGGGAGCTGTTTTTT. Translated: CASSLEAGELFF.